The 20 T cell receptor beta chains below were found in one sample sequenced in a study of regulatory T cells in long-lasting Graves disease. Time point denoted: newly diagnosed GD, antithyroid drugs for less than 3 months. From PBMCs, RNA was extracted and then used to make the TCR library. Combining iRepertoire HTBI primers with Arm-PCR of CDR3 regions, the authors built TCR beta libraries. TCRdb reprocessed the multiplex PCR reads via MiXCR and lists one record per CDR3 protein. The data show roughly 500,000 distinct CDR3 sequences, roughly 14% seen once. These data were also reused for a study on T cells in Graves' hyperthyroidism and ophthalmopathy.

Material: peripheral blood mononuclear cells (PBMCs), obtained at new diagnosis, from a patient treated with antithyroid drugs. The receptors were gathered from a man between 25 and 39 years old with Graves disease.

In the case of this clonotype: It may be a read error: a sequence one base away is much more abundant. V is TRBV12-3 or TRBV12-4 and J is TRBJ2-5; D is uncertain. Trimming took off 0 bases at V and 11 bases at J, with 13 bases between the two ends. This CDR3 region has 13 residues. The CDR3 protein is CASSLAARNEQYF. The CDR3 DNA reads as TGTGCCAGCAGTTTAGCGGCGCGAAATGAGCAGTACTTC.

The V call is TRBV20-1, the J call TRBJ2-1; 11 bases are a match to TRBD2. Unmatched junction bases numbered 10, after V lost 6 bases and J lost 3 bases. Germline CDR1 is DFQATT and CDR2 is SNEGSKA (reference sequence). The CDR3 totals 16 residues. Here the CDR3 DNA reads TGCAGTGCCGAACCGGGACTAGCGGACTTCTACAATGAGCAGTTCTTC. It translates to CSAEPGLADFYNEQFF.

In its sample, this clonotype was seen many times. The CDR3 sequence: CASSRLSTDTQYF. CDR3 in DNA: TGTGCCAGCAGCCGGCTAAGCACAGATACGCAGTATTTT. The chain recombines TRBV12-3 or TRBV12-4 with TRBJ2-3; D gene ambiguous. CDR3 length: 13 amino acids. The V gene lost 6 bases and the J gene lost 0 bases, with 7 bases spanning the gap.

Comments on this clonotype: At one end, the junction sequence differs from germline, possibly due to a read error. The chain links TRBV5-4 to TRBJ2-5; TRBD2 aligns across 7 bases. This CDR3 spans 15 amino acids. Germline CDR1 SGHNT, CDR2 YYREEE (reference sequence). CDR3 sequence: CAGSVHREVKETQYF. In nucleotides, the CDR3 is TGTGCCGGCAGCGTCCACCGGGAGGTAAAAGAGACCCAGTACTTC.

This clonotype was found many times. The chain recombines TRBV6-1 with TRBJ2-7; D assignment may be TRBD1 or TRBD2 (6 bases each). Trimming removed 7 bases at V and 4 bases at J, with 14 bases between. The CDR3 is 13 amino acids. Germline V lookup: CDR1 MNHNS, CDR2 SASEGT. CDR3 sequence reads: CASTYGGPYEQYF. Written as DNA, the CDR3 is TGTGCCAGCACCTATGGGGGGCCGTACGAGCAGTACTTC.

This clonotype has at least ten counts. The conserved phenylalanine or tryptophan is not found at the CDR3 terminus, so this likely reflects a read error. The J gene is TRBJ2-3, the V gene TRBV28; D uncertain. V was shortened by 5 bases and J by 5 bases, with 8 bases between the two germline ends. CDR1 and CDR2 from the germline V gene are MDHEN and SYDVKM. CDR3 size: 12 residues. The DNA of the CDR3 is TGTGCCAGCAGTCCCTTGGGAGATACGCAGTATCTT. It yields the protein CASSPLGDTQYL.

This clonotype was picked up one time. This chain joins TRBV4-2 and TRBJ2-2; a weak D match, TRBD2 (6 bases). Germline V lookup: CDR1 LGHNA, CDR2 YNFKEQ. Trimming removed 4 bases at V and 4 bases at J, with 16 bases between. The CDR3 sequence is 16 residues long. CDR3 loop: CASSPQTRAGTGELFF. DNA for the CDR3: TGTGCCAGCAGCCCCCAGACCCGAGCGGGCACCGGGGAGCTGTTTTTT.

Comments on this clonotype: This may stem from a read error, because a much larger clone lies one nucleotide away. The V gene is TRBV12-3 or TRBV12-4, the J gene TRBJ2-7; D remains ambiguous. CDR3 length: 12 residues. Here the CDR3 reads CASSLEVYEQCF. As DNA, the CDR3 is TGTGCCAGCAGTTTAGAGGTCTACGAGCAGTGCTTC.

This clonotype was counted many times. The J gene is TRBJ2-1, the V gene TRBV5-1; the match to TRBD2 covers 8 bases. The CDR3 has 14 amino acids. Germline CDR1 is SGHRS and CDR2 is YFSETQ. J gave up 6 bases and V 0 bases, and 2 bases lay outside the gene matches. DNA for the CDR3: TGCGCCAGCAGCTTGGTAGCGGGATCCAATGAGCAGTTCTTC. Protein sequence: CASSLVAGSNEQFF.

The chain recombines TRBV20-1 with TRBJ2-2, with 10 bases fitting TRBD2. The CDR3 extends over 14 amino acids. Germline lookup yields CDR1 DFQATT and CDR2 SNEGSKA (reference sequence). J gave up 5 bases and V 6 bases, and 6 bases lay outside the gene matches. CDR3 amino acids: CSARTSGGTGELFF. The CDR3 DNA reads TGCAGTGCGCGGACTAGCGGAGGTACCGGGGAGCTGTTTTTT.

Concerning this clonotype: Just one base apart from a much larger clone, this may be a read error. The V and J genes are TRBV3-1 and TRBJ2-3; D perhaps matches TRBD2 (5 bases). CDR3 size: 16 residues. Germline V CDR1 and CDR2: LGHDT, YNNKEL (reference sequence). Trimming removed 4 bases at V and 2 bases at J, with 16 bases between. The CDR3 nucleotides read TGTGCCAGCAGCCCTACTATCGGGATTGTCACAGATACGCAGTATTTT. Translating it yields CASSPTIGIVTDTQYF.

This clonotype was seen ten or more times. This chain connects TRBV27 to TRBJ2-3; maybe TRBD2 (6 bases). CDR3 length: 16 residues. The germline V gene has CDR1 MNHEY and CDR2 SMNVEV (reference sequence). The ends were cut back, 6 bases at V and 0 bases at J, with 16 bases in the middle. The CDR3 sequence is CASSPLASYSTDTQYF. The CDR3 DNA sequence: TGTGCCAGCAGCCCCCTAGCGTCCTATAGCACAGATACGCAGTATTTT.

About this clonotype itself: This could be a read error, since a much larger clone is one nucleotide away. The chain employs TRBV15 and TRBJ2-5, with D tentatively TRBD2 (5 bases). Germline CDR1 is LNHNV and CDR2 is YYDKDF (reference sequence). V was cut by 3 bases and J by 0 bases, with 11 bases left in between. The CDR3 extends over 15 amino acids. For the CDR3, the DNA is TGTGCCACCAGCAGCTCGTCGGGGTACCAAGAGACCCAGTACTTC. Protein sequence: CATSSSSGYQETQYF.

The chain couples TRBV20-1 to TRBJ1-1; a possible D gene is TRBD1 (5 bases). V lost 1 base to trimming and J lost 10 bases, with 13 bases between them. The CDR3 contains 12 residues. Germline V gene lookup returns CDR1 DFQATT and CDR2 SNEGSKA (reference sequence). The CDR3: CSARGGAPTAFF. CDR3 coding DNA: TGCAGTGCTAGAGGCGGGGCCCCGACAGCTTTCTTT.

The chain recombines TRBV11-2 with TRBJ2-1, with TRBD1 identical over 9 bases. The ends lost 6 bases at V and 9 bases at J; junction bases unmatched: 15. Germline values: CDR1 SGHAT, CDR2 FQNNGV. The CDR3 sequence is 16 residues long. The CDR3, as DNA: TGTGCCAGCAGGGGGGGGTCGGACAGGGGTTTCGGTGAGCAGTTCTTC. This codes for CASRGGSDRGFGEQFF.

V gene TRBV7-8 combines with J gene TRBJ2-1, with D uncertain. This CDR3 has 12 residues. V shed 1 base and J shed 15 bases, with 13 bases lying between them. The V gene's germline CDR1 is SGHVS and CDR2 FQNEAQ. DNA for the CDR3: TGTGCCAGCAGCTTAGGTCGGGCCCGGTGGTTCTTC. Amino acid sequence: CASSLGRARWFF. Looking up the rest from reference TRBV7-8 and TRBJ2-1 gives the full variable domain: GAGVSQSPRYKVAKRGQDVALRCDPISGHVSLFWYQQALGQGPEFLTYFQNEAQLDKSGLPSDRFFAERPEGSVSTLKIQRTQQEDSAVYLCASSLGRARWFFGPGTRLTVL.

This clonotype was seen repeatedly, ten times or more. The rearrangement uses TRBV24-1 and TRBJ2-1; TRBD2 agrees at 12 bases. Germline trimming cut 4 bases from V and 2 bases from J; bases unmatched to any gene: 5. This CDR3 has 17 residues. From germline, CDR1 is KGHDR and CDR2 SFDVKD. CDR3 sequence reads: CATSDSGLAGPYNEQFF. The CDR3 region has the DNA TGTGCCACCAGTGACTCAGGACTAGCGGGGCCCTACAATGAGCAGTTCTTC.

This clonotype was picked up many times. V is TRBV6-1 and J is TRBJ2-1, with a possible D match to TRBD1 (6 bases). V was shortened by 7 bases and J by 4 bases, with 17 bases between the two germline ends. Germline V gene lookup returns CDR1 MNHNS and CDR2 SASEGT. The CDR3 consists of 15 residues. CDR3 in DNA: TGTGCCAGCACCTGGGGGCGGGCGGCGTACAATGAGCAGTTCTTC. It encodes CASTWGRAAYNEQFF.

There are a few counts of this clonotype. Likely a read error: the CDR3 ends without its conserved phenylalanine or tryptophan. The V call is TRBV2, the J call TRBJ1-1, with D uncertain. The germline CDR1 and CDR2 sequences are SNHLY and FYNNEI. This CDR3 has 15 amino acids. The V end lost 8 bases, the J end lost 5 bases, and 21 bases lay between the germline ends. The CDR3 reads CASGGTGPGRTEAFS. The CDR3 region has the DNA TGTGCCAGCGGTGGTACCGGGCCTGGGAGGACTGAAGCTTTCTCT.

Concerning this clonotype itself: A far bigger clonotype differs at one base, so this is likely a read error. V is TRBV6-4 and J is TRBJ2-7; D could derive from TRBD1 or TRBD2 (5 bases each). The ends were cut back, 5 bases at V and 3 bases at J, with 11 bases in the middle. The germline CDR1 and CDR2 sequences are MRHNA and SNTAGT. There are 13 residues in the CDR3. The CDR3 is CASSKGRIYEQYF. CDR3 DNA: TGTGCCAGCAGTAAGGGACGGATCTACGAGCAGTACTTC.